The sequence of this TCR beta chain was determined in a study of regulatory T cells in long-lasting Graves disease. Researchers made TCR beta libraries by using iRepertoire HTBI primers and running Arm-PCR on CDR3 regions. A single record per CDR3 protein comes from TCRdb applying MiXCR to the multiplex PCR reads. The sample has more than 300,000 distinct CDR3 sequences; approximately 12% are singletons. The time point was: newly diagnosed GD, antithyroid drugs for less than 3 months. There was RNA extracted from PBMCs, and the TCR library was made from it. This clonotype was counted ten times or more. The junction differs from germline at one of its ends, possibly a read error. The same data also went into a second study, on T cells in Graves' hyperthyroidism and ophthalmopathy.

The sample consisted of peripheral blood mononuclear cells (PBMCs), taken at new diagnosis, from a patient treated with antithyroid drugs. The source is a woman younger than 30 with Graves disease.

The CDR3 DNA follows: TGCGGCGGGGGAGTCGAGACCCAGTACTTC. This gives the protein CGGGVETQYF. This chain uses TRBV9 with TRBJ2-5, with 7 bases that match TRBD2. Germline lookup yields CDR1 SGDLS and CDR2 YYNGEE. This CDR3 region has 10 residues.